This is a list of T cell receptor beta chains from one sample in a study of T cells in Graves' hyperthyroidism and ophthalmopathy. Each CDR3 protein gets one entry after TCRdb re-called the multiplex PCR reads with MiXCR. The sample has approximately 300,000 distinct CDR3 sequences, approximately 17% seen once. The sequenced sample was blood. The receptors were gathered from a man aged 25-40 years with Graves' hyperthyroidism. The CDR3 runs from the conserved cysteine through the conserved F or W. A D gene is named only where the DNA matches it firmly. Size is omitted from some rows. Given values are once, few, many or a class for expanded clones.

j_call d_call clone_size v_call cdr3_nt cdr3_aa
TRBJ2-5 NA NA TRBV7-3 TGTGCCAGCAGCCCGGAGGCGGGCAGAGAGACCCAGTACTTC CASSPEAGRETQYF
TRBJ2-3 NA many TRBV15 TGTGCCACCAGCATGGGGGGTGGGTCAGATACGCAGTATTTT CATSMGGGSDTQYF
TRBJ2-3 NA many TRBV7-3 TGTGCCAGCAGCTTAAAGGGACCGCAGTATTTT CASSLKGPQYF
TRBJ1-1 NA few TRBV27 TGTGCCAGCTCTTCTAACGGGGGGAAGGCTTTCTTT CASSSNGGKAFF
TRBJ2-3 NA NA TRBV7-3 TGTGCCAGCAGGGTTAGCGGGGACAGTACTAGCACAGATACGCAGTATTTT CASRVSGDSTSTDTQYF
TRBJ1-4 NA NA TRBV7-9 TGTGCCAGCAGCTTTACCTGGGGAAGTGAAAAACTGTTTTTT CASSFTWGSEKLFF
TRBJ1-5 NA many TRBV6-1 TGTGCCAGCAGTGACCTGATGAGGGGGTCTGGTCAGCCCCAGCATTTT CASSDLMRGSGQPQHF
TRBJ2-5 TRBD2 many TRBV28 TGTGCCAGCAGTTACCCGGGACTAGCGGGAGGGATCCAAGAGACCCAGTACTTC CASSYPGLAGGIQETQYF
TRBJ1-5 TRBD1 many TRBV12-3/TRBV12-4 TGTGCCAGCAGTGCCCCAGACAGGGGAAGACAGCCCCAGCATTTT CASSAPDRGRQPQHF
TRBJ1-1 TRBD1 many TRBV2 TGTGCCAGCAGAGCCGGGACAGAGAACACTGAAGCTTTCTTT CASRAGTENTEAFF
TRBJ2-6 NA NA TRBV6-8 TGTGCCAGCAGGGGACGAGGTGGACCGAGCTCTGGGGCCAACGTCCTGACTTTC CASRGRGGPSSGANVLTF
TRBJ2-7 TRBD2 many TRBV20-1 TGCAGTGCTAGATCGGCGGGAGAGGGGAACGAGCAGTACTTC CSARSAGEGNEQYF
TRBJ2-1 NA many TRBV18 TGTGCCAGCTCAGAAAGCTCCTACAATGAGCAGTTCTTC CASSESSYNEQFF
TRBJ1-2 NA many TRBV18 TGTGCCAGCTCCCCGGGTACTAACTATGGCTACACCTTC CASSPGTNYGYTF
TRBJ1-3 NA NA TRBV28 TGTGCCAGCAGTCCAGAATTTGACAGACTAAGAAACACCATATATTTT CASSPEFDRLRNTIYF
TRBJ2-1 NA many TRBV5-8 TGTGCCAGCAGCTTGGTGGTCGGGAATGAGCAGTTCTTC CASSLVVGNEQFF
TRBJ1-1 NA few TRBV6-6 TGTGCCAGCAGTTACGGGGCAGGGGTCTCTGAAGCTTTCTTT CASSYGAGVSEAFF
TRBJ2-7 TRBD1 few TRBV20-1 TGCAGTGCTAGAGGCTGGGGACAGACCTACGAGCAGTACTTC CSARGWGQTYEQYF
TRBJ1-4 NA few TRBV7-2 TGTGCCAGCAGCTTACAAGCCGCGCGGGTCGGAAAACTGTTTTTT CASSLQAARVGKLFF
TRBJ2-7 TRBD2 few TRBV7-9 TGTGCCAGCAGCCCCCACGGACTAGCGGGAGGCCTTAACCAGCAGTACTTC CASSPHGLAGGLNQQYF
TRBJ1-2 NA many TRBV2 TGTGCCAGCACCCGTGGCAGTGCTAACTATGGCTACACCTTC CASTRGSANYGYTF
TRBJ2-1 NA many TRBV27 TGTGCCAGCAGTTTAAGGGGCGCGGGGAATGAGCAGTTCTTC CASSLRGAGNEQFF
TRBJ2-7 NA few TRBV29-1 TGCAGCGTTGAAGATGGCTCCTCACGGGAGCAGTACTTC CSVEDGSSREQYF
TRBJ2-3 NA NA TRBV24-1 TGTGCCACCAGTGCTCAGTGGGGCACAGATACGCAGTATTTT CATSAQWGTDTQYF
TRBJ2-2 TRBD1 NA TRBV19 TGTGCCAGTAGTATAAGAGACGACAGGGGGCGAGGGGAGCTGTTTTTT CASSIRDDRGRGELFF
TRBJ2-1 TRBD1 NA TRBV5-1 TGCGCCAGCAGCTTGGATGGACAGGGCTCCTACAATGAGCAGTTCTTC CASSLDGQGSYNEQFF
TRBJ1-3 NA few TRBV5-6 TGTGCCAGCAGCTTGGCCGGACCGAACTCTGGAAACACCATATATTTT CASSLAGPNSGNTIYF
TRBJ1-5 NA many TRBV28 TGTGCCAGCAGTTTGCTGGGGGCTCAGCCCCAGCATTTT CASSLLGAQPQHF
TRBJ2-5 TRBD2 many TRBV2 TGTGCCAGCAGAATTACTAGCGGGAGGCCCCCAGGGGCCCAGTACTTC CASRITSGRPPGAQYF
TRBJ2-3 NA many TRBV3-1 TGTGCCAGCAGCCAACTTGATACGCAGTATTTT CASSQLDTQYF
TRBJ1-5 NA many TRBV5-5 TGTGCCAGCAGCTTGACCCCGACTGTGTTTAGCAATCAGCCCCAGCATTTT CASSLTPTVFSNQPQHF
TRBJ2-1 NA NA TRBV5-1 TGCGCCAGCAGCTTAGTGTCCGGTGAGCAGTTCTTC CASSLVSGEQFF
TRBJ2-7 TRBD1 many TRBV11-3 TGTGCCAGCAGCTTAGAACAGGGGGTTTCCTACGAGCAGTACTTC CASSLEQGVSYEQYF
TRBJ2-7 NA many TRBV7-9 TGTGCCAGCAGCGCGACAGGCTACGAGCAGTACTTC CASSATGYEQYF
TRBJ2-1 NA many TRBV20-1 TGCAGTGCTAGAGATCGTGAGGGAGCACGACGGTCCTACAATGAGCAGTTCTTC CSARDREGARRSYNEQFF
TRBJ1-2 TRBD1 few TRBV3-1 TGTGCCAGCAGCCAAGCAGGACAGGCCGCTGGCTACACCTTC CASSQAGQAAGYTF
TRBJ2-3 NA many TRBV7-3 TGTGCCAGCAGCCAGGTGGGGAGCACAGATACGCAGTATTTT CASSQVGSTDTQYF
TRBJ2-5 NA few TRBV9 TGTGCCAGCAGCCACAGTGGTGCAGGGGAGACCCAGTACTTC CASSHSGAGETQYF
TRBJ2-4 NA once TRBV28 TGTGCCAGCAGTTTACGTCCCCCGAAAGTCAAAAACATTCAGTACTTC CASSLRPPKVKNIQYF
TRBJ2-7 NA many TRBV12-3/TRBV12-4 TGTGCCAGCAGCCTCCGCCATGAGCAGTACTTC CASSLRHEQYF
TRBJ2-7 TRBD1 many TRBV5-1 TGCGCCAGCAGCCCCACTCTCGGGACAGGGTATCGGTACGAGCAGTACTTC CASSPTLGTGYRYEQYF
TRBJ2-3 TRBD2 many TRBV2 TGTGCCAGCACTAGCGGGAGAGTAGATACGCAGTATTTT CASTSGRVDTQYF
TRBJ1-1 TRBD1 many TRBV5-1 TGCGCCAGCAGCCCCGGGGACAGGAACACTGAAGCTTTCTTT CASSPGDRNTEAFF
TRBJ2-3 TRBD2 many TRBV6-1 TGTGCCAGCCAGGGCATGATAGCGGGAGATGATACGCAGTATTTT CASQGMIAGDDTQYF
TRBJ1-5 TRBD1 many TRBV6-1 TGTGCCAGCAGTGGGGACAGGGGTAAGCCCCAGCATTTT CASSGDRGKPQHF
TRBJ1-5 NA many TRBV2 TGTGCCAGCCGGAAAACGGTGATTAGCAATCAGCCCCAGCATTTT CASRKTVISNQPQHF
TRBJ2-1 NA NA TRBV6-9 TGTGCCAGCAGTTATTCAACAAATGAGCAGTTCTTC CASSYSTNEQFF
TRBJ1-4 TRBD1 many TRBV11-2 TGTGCCAGCAGCCATAAGGGACAGGGGGCAGGAAAACTGTTTTTT CASSHKGQGAGKLFF
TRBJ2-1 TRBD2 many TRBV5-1 TGCGCCAGCAGCCTCGTAGACGGGGGGAATGAGCAGTTCTTC CASSLVDGGNEQFF
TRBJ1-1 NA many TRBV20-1 TGCAGTGCGCACAAACCCCAGGGTGGCCGGCTGGAAGCTTTCTTT CSAHKPQGGRLEAFF